These 30 T cell receptor beta chains originate from one sample sequenced in a study of CD4 T cell repertoires in COVID-19. Produced via immunoSEQ multiplex PCR; TCRdb's table is partial and in-frame only. There are some 80,000 clones in the sample; about four fifths occur only once, and roughly 0.6% lies in the top ten. This sample comprised CD4+ T cells from peripheral blood, obtained after recovery from COVID-19. These receptors were obtained from a human donor who had COVID-19.

J is TRBJ2-3 and V is TRBV19; D remains ambiguous. The CDR3 length is 13 residues. Germline CDR1 reads LNHDA; CDR2 reads SQIVND (reference sequence). V was trimmed by 2 bases and J by 5 bases, leaving 8 bases between them. The CDR3 loop reads CASSIMKGDTQYF. CDR3 coding DNA: TGTGCCAGTAGTATAATGAAGGGAGATACGCAGTATTTT. The entire variable domain, with the rest obtained from reference TRBV19 and TRBJ2-3, is as follows: DGGITQSPKYLFRKEGQNVTLSCEQNLNHDAMYWYRQDPGQGLRLIYYSQIVNDFQKGDIAEGYSVSREKKESFPLTVTSAQKNPTAFYLCASSIMKGDTQYFGPGTRLTVL.

The chain couples TRBV6-5 to TRBJ1-3; D is undetermined. V lost 6 bases to trimming and J lost 0 bases, with 12 bases between them. Per germline, CDR1 MNHEY and CDR2 SVGAGI. CDR3 length: 15 amino acids. CDR3 sequence reads: CASRTPTSSGNTIYF. The CDR3, as DNA: TGTGCCAGCAGGACACCAACAAGCTCTGGAAACACCATATATTTT.

The rearrangement links TRBV6-9 to TRBJ2-1; 7 nucleotides agree with TRBD2. This CDR3 has 12 residues. Germline V gene data show CDR1 as MNHGY and CDR2 as SVAAGI. J lost 5 bases, V lost 11 bases, and 6 bases had no gene match. The CDR3 sequence: CAGRGSDNEQFF. The CDR3 nucleotides read TGTGCCGGGCGGGGGAGTGACAATGAGCAGTTCTTC.

CDR3 sequence reads: CASSYRGLSTDTQYF. As DNA, the CDR3 is TGTGCCAGCAGTTACAGGGGGCTTAGCACAGATACGCAGTATTTT. The chain couples TRBV11-3 to TRBJ2-3, with 9 bases matching TRBD1. This CDR3 has 15 amino acids. Germline assignment: CDR1 SGHNT and CDR2 YENEEA. V lost 6 bases, J lost 0 bases, and 4 bases stayed unmatched.

J is TRBJ2-5 and V is TRBV6-1; the D is unclear. Germline V gene data show CDR1 as MNHNS and CDR2 as SASEGT. With 2 bases removed from V and 4 bases from J, the gap between germline ends came to 8 bases. This CDR3 contains 13 residues. DNA of the CDR3: TGTGCCAGCAGTGAAAATACGGGAGAGACCCAGTACTTC. Encoded protein: CASSENTGETQYF.

The CDR3: CAWSVLGDGGYTF. Written as DNA, the CDR3 is TGTGCCTGGAGTGTACTAGGGGACGGGGGCTACACCTTC. This chain connects TRBV30 to TRBJ1-2; perhaps TRBD1 as D (5 bases). Germline lookup yields CDR1 GTSNPN and CDR2 SVGIG (reference sequence). The V gene lost 0 bases and the J gene lost 8 bases, with 13 bases spanning the gap. The CDR3 covers 13 residues.

The chain joins TRBV5-3 to TRBJ2-7; D call uncertain. TRBV5-3 is flagged as an ORF with uncertain function. V was shortened by 1 base and J by 4 bases, with 15 bases between the two germline ends. The CDR3 loop spans 15 amino acids. The CDR3 protein is CARSLSKLRYYEQYF. DNA of the CDR3: TGTGCCAGAAGCTTGTCTAAGCTCCGTTATTACGAGCAGTACTTC.

This chain uses TRBV18 with TRBJ2-5; D is possibly TRBD2 (6 bases). Germline values: CDR1 KGHSH, CDR2 LQKENI. The CDR3 length is 14 residues. Trimming pared 6 bases from V and 4 bases from J, leaving 15 bases between. The CDR3 loop reads CASSTGTFGETQYF. For the CDR3, the DNA is TGTGCCAGCTCTACGGGGACTTTCGGAGAGACCCAGTACTTC.

V and J are TRBV18 and TRBJ2-2; perhaps TRBD1 as D (5 bases). V was trimmed by 6 bases and J by 6 bases, leaving 14 bases between them. The CDR3 has 14 amino acids. Germline CDR1 and CDR2: KGHSH and LQKENI. CDR3 nucleotides: TGTGCCAGCTCCCTTAGCCAGGGCTCCGGGGAGCTGTTTTTT. Its translation: CASSLSQGSGELFF. The full variable domain, completed using reference TRBV18 and TRBJ2-2, is NAGVMQNPRHLVRRRGQEARLRCSPMKGHSHVYWYRQLPEEGLKFMVYLQKENIIDESGMPKERFSAEFPKEGPSILRIQQVVRGDSAAYFCASSLSQGSGELFFGEGSRLTVL.

CDR3 nucleotide sequence: TGCGCCAGCAGCTTGATTAGAGGAGGAGAAAAACTGTTTTTT. It encodes CASSLIRGGEKLFF. V gene TRBV5-1 combines with J gene TRBJ1-4; D is unresolved. Trimming removed 1 base from V and 8 bases from J, with 12 bases in between. The CDR3 runs to 14 residues. CDR1 is SGHRS and CDR2 is YFSETQ in the germline V gene.

The chain employs TRBV6-7 and TRBJ1-3, with 9 positions matching TRBD1. TRBV6-7 qualifies as an ORF whose function is uncertain. J lost 6 bases, V lost 0 bases, and 6 bases had no gene match. The CDR3 extends over 16 amino acids. The CDR3 DNA reads as TGTGCCAGCAGTTACTCAAAACAGGGGGCAGAAAACACCATATATTTT. As protein: CASSYSKQGAENTIYF.

This clone was seen just once. V usage is TRBV6-5 and J usage is TRBJ1-1, with D hard to call. This CDR3 has 15 residues. Trimming cost V 9 bases and J 8 bases, with 25 bases left between them. The V gene's germline CDR1 is MNHEY and CDR2 SVGAGI. The CDR3 is CASLAHGQATVEAFF. The CDR3, as DNA: TGTGCCAGTTTGGCCCACGGGCAGGCAACCGTAGAAGCTTTCTTT.

The genes are TRBV6-5 and TRBJ2-7, with 10 bases identical to TRBD1. Germline V CDR1 and CDR2: MNHEY, SVGAGI. This CDR3 region has 15 residues. The junction had 7 bases not matched to a gene; V was cut back by 4 bases and J by 4 bases. The CDR3 DNA sequence: TGTGCCAGCAGTTCCCCGGGACAGGGGTTTTACGAGCAGTACTTC. Its translation is CASSSPGQGFYEQYF.

The chain employs TRBV9 and TRBJ1-3, with a possible D match to TRBD1 (5 bases). This CDR3 comprises 15 residues. Per germline, CDR1 SGDLS and CDR2 YYNGEE. With 4 bases removed from V and 0 bases from J, the gap between germline ends came to 11 bases. The CDR3 region is CASSPQGASGNTIYF. Written as DNA, the CDR3 is TGTGCCAGCAGCCCCCAGGGAGCCTCTGGAAACACCATATATTTT.

This chain uses TRBV10-3 with TRBJ1-5, with D perhaps matching TRBD1 (6 bases). Germline V gene sequence: CDR1 ENHRY, CDR2 SYGVKD. There are 15 residues in the CDR3. V gave up 0 bases and J gave up 4 bases, with 10 bases separating them. The CDR3 here is CAISESRGVNQPQHF. As DNA, the CDR3 is TGTGCCATCAGTGAGTCCAGGGGAGTAAATCAGCCCCAGCATTTT.

The V call is TRBV3-1 (or the pseudogene TRBV3-2), the J call TRBJ2-3, with D possibly TRBD2 on 5 matching bases. V was shortened by 1 base and J by 7 bases, with 15 bases between the two germline ends. The CDR3 covers 15 residues. Germline CDR1 LGHDT, CDR2 YNNKEL (reference sequence). The CDR3 spells CASSQVLASINTQYF. The DNA for the CDR3 is TGTGCCAGCAGCCAAGTGCTAGCTTCAATTAATACGCAGTATTTT.

The chain is built from TRBV19 and TRBJ1-2; D remains unclear. V was shortened by 9 bases and J by 6 bases, with 14 bases between the two germline ends. Germline V CDR1 and CDR2: LNHDA, SQIVND (reference sequence). CDR3 length: 12 amino acids. The CDR3 loop reads CASRNFGDGYTF. CDR3 sequence (DNA): TGTGCCAGCCGCAACTTCGGGGATGGCTACACCTTC.

This clone was observed a few times. V is TRBV5-1 and J is TRBJ1-5; 7 nucleotides line up with TRBD1. With 4 bases clipped from V and 7 bases from J, the junction kept 8 bases outside the gene matches. The CDR3 is 14 residues long. Germline loops: CDR1 SGHRS, CDR2 YFSETQ. The CDR3 DNA is TGCGCCAGCAGCCCAAGTACAGGGGACCAGCCCCAGCATTTT. Protein product: CASSPSTGDQPQHF.

The chain employs TRBV12-3 or TRBV12-4 and TRBJ1-2; 8 bases align to TRBD1. This CDR3 has 13 residues. J was trimmed by 8 bases and V by 5 bases; bases with no gene match: 7. The CDR3 sequence is CASSPGQGGGYTF. The CDR3 DNA reads as TGTGCCAGCAGTCCAGGACAGGGAGGAGGCTACACCTTC.

V usage is TRBV15 and J usage is TRBJ1-3; D gene unclear. Germline V gene lookup returns CDR1 LNHNV and CDR2 YYDKDF (reference sequence). This CDR3 region has 15 residues. V was shortened by 0 bases and J by 0 bases, with 6 bases between the two germline ends. CDR3 amino acids: CATSRDPNSGNTIYF. The CDR3 bases are TGTGCCACCAGCAGAGATCCCAACTCTGGAAACACCATATATTTT.

The chain uses TRBV7-8 and TRBJ2-1; no firm D call. The germline V gene has CDR1 SGHVS and CDR2 FQNEAQ. The CDR3 has 14 amino acids. Deletions cut 6 bases from V and 3 bases from J, with 12 bases between. The CDR3 nucleotides are TGTGCCAGCAGGTTAAGGAAAGACTACAATGAGCAGTTCTTC. Protein: CASRLRKDYNEQFF.

This chain uses TRBV11-2 with TRBJ2-1, with unresolved D. The germline V gene encodes CDR1 SGHAT and CDR2 FQNNGV. Trimming removed 1 base at V and 10 bases at J, with 14 bases between. CDR3 size: 14 residues. The CDR3, as DNA: TGTGCCAGCAGCTTAGGTCCCCTTTCGGAGGAGCAGTTCTTC. This sequence encodes CASSLGPLSEEQFF.

In its sample, this clone was seen once. The chain uses TRBV5-1 and TRBJ1-1, with a weak D call TRBD1 (6 bases). CDR1 and CDR2 (germline): SGHRS, YFSETQ. V lost 6 bases and J lost 4, with 13 bases in between. The CDR3 spans 13 residues. CDR3 coding DNA: TGCGCCAGCAACGATATCAGGGGCACTGAAGCTTTCTTT. The encoded protein is CASNDIRGTEAFF.

This chain links TRBV5-8 with TRBJ2-3; a possible D gene is TRBD2 (6 bases). There are 14 residues in the CDR3. Per germline, CDR1 SGHTS and CDR2 YDEGEE. V lost 2 bases, J lost 3 bases, and 10 bases lay in between. The CDR3 protein is CASSFGGPTDTQYF. Written as DNA, the CDR3 is TGTGCCAGCAGCTTCGGAGGGCCTACAGATACGCAGTATTTT.

The chain recombines TRBV7-2 with TRBJ2-3; TRBD2 aligns across 9 bases. CDR1 and CDR2 (germline): SGHTA, FQGNSA. The CDR3 loop spans 17 amino acids. The trim removed 4 bases at V and 2 bases at J, leaving 10 bases unmatched. The CDR3: CASSSSGTSRFTDTQYF. CDR3 nucleotide sequence: TGTGCCAGCAGCTCCTCCGGGACTAGCCGATTCACAGATACGCAGTATTTT.

This chain links TRBV5-1 with TRBJ2-5; D ambiguous. This CDR3 is 12 amino acids long. Trimming took 4 bases from V and 4 from J, leaving 8 bases between them. Looked up from germline, CDR1 is SGHRS and CDR2 is YFSETQ. The DNA of the CDR3 is TGCGCCAGCAGCCTCCCGCGAGAGACCCAGTACTTC. Translated, it gives CASSLPRETQYF.

V is TRBV7-9 and J is TRBJ2-3; the match to TRBD1 covers 10 bases. Per germline, CDR1 SEHNR and CDR2 FQNEAQ (reference sequence). Trimming at V came to 1 base and at J to 7 bases, leaving 5 bases not matched to a gene. The CDR3 has 15 residues. CDR3: CASSLGQGAWNTQYF. CDR3 DNA: TGTGCCAGCAGCTTAGGACAGGGGGCTTGGAATACGCAGTATTTT.

J is TRBJ2-7 and V is TRBV6-5, with 7 bases that match TRBD2. The CDR3 is 14 amino acids. Trimming removed 7 bases from V and 5 bases from J; junction bases left unmatched: 11. CDR1 MNHEY and CDR2 SVGAGI come from the germline V gene. CDR3 coding DNA: TGTGCCAGCACTGGCCTTGTGGGGGGGGACGAGCAGTACTTC. Translation: CASTGLVGGDEQYF.

This chain links TRBV30 with TRBJ1-6, with D maybe TRBD1 (5 bases). Germline CDR1 GTSNPN, CDR2 SVGIG (reference sequence). V dropped 2 bases and J dropped 6 bases, with 8 bases sitting between them. CDR3 length: 13 residues. CDR3 sequence reads: CAWSTGRNSPLHF. CDR3 nucleotides: TGTGCCTGGAGTACAGGCCGTAATTCACCCCTCCACTTT.

This clone showed up just a few times. V usage is TRBV14 and J usage is TRBJ2-3; TRBD2 agrees at 8 bases. V gave up 4 bases and J gave up 8 bases; unmatched junction bases: 11. Germline V gene sequence: CDR1 SGHDN, CDR2 FVKESK. There are 15 residues in the CDR3. CDR3 region: CASSLSGPGRGTQYF. DNA of the CDR3: TGTGCCAGCAGCCTCTCAGGTCCCGGGAGGGGTACGCAGTATTTT.